These T cell receptor beta chains were read from a single sample in a study of blood T cell repertoires in COVID-19. Sequencing was performed with immunoSEQ multiplex PCR; in TCRdb, only in-frame clones are kept and a portion is missing. In the table there are some 180,000 clones, 70% to 80% of which are singletons. Material: peripheral blood. These receptors were obtained from a woman between 40 and 55 years old with COVID-19, enrolled during active disease. Each CDR3 is given with its conserved first and last residue. A D gene is named only where the DNA matches it firmly. Size tells how often a clone was seen (once, few, many) or the class of an expanded clone, and some rows leave it out.

d_gene,v_gene,abundance,j_gene,CDR3nt,CDR3aa
TRBD1,TRBV19,many,TRBJ1-4,TGTGCCAGTTTACACAGGGGGAATGAAAAACTGTTTTTT,CASLHRGNEKLFF
TRBD2,TRBV3-1/TRBV3-2,-,TRBJ2-6,TGTGCCAGCAGCCAAACGACTAGCGGGGCCATGGGGGCCAACGTCCTGACTTTC,CASSQTTSGAMGANVLTF
TRBD1,TRBV6-5,-,TRBJ1-2,TGTGCCAGCAGTTACGGGACAGGGAACTATGGCTACACCTTC,CASSYGTGNYGYTF
TRBD2,TRBV7-7,-,TRBJ2-3,TGTGCCAGCAGCTCGGGGACTAGCGGGAGTTGGGATACGCAGTATTTT,CASSSGTSGSWDTQYF
-,TRBV14,-,TRBJ1-1,TGTGCCAGCAGCCAAGCAAGCCGGGGTGAAGCTTTCTTT,CASSQASRGEAFF
TRBD1,TRBV5-6,-,TRBJ2-7,TGTGCCAGCAGCGCCCAGGGACAGTTCTACGAGCAGTACTTC,CASSAQGQFYEQYF
-,TRBV4-3,-,TRBJ1-6,TGCGCCAGCAGCCACCCAAATTCACCCCTCCACTTT,CASSHPNSPLHF
TRBD1,TRBV11-2,once,TRBJ1-4,TGTGCCAGCAGCCAGACAGGGGGCAATGAAAAACTGTTTTTT,CASSQTGGNEKLFF
-,TRBV4-3,-,TRBJ2-5,TGCGCCAGCAGCCAAGATCACGGAGCTCAAGAGACCCAGTACTTC,CASSQDHGAQETQYF
-,TRBV3-1/TRBV3-2,-,TRBJ2-7,TGTGCCAGCAGCCAAGGGCGACAGCCCCTCTCCTACGAGCAGTACTTC,CASSQGRQPLSYEQYF
TRBD2,TRBV14,-,TRBJ2-1,TGTGCCAGCAGCCAAGAGTGGAGGGAGGGCCGGAATGAGCAGTTCTTC,CASSQEWREGRNEQFF
-,TRBV18,few,TRBJ2-5,TGTGCCAGCTCACCATGGATGGAGGGAGAGACCCAGTACTTC,CASSPWMEGETQYF
TRBD1,TRBV3-1/TRBV3-2,once,TRBJ2-2,TGTGCCAGCAGCCAAGATGTGAGGGACAGGGGTGCCGGGGAGCTGTTTTTT,CASSQDVRDRGAGELFF
-,TRBV18,-,TRBJ1-4,TGTGCCAGCTCACCGGGGGGGAATGAAAAACTGTTTTTT,CASSPGGNEKLFF
-,TRBV15,-,TRBJ1-2,TGTGCCACCAGCAGCACTAGAACTATCTATGGCTACACCTTC,CATSSTRTIYGYTF
-,TRBV30,once,TRBJ1-2,TGTGCCTGGAGTACAACAGGGTACAACGGCTACACCTTC,CAWSTTGYNGYTF
-,TRBV5-8,-,TRBJ2-4,TGTGCCAGCAGTGACTATTTCGGAGGAAACATTCAGTACTTC,CASSDYFGGNIQYF
TRBD1,TRBV15,-,TRBJ2-7,TGTGCCACCAGCAGAGAAAGAAACAGGGGTTACGAGCAGTACTTC,CATSRERNRGYEQYF